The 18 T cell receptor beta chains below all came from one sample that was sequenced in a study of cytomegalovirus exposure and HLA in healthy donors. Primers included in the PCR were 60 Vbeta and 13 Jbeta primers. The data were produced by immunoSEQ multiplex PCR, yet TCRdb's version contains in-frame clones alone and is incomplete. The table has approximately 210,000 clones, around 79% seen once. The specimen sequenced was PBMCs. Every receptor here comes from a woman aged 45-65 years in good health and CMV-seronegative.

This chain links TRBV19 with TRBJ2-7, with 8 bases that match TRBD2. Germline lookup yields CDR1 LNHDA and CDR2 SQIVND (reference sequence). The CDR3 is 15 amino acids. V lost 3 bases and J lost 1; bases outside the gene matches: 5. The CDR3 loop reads CASSISGRSSYEQYF. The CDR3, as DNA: TGTGCCAGTAGTATCAGCGGGAGATCGTCCTACGAGCAGTACTTC.

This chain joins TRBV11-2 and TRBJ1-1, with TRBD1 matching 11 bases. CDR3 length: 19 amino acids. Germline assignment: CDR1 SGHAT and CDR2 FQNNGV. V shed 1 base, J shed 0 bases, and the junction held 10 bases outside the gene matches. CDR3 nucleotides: TGTGCCAGCAGCTTAGGGACCCTGGACAGGGGGCGATTGAACACTGAAGCTTTCTTT. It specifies CASSLGTLDRGRLNTEAFF.

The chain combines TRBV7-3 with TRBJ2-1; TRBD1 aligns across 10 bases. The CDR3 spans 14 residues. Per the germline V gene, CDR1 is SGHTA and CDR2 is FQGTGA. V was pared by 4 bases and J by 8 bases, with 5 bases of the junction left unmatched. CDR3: CASSSGQGFDEQFF. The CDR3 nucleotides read TGTGCCAGCAGCTCGGGACAGGGGTTCGATGAGCAGTTCTTC. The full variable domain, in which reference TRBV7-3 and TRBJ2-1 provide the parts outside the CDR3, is GAGVSQTPSNKVTEKGKYVELRCDPISGHTALYWYRQSLGQGPEFLIYFQGTGAADDSGLPNDRFFAVRPEGSVSTLKIQRTERGDSAVYLCASSSGQGFDEQFFGPGTRLTVL.

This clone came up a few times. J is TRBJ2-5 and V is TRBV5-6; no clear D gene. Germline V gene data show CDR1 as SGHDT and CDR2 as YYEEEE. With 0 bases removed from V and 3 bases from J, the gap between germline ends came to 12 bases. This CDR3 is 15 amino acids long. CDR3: CASSLDLSTEETQYF. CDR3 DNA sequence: TGTGCCAGCAGCTTGGATCTTAGTACCGAAGAGACCCAGTACTTC.

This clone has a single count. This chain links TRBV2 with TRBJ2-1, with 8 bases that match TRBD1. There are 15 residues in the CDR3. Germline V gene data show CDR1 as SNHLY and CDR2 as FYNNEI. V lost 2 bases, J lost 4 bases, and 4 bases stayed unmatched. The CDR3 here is CASSERRGRYNEQFF. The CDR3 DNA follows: TGTGCCAGCAGTGAACGCAGGGGGCGATACAATGAGCAGTTCTTC.

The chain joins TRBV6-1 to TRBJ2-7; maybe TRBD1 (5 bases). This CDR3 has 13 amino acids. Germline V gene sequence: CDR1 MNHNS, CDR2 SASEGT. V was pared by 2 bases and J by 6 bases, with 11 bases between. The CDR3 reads CASSEYRGSEQYF. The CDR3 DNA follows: TGTGCCAGCAGTGAATATAGGGGAAGCGAGCAGTACTTC.

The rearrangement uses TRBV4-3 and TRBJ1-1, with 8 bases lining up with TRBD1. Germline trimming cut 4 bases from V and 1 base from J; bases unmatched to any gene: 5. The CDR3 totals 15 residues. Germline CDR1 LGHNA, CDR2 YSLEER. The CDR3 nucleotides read TGCGCCAGCAGCCGCGCCGGGACAGGGAACACTGAAGCTTTCTTT. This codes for CASSRAGTGNTEAFF.

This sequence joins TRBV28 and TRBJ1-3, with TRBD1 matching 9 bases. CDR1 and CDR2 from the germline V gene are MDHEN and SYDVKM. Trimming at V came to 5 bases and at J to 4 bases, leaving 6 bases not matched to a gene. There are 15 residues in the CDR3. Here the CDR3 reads CASSASGTGGNTIYF. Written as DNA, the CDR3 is TGTGCCAGCAGTGCCTCCGGGACAGGGGGAAACACCATATATTTT.

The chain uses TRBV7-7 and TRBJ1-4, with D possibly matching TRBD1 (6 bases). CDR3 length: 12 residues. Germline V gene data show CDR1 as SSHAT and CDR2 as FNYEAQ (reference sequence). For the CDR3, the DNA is TGTGCTATCCAGGGGATGGATGAAAAACTGTTTTTT. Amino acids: CAIQGMDEKLFF.

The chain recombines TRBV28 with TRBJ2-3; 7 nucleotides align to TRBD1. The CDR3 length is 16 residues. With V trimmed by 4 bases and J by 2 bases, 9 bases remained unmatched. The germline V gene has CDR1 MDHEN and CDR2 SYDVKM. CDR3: CASSSTGSGFTDTQYF. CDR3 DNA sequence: TGTGCCAGCAGTTCGACAGGGTCGGGGTTCACAGATACGCAGTATTTT.

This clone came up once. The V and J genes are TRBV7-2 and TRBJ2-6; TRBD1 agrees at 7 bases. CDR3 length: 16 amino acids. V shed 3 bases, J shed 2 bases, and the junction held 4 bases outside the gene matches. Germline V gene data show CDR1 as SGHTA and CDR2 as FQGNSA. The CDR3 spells CASSLRQGPGANVLTF. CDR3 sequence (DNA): TGTGCCAGCAGCTTGAGACAGGGCCCTGGGGCCAACGTCCTGACTTTC. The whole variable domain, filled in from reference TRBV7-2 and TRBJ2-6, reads GAGVSQSPSNKVTEKGKDVELRCDPISGHTALYWYRQSLGQGLEFLIYFQGNSAPDKSGLPSDRFSAERTGGSVSTLTIQRTQQEDSAVYLCASSLRQGPGANVLTFGAGSRLTVL.

DNA of the CDR3: TGTGCCATCAGTGGCCTAGCGATCGAGCAGTACTTC. Translation gives CAISGLAIEQYF. The chain is built from TRBV10-3 and TRBJ2-7, with D possibly being TRBD2 (6 bases). V dropped 4 bases and J dropped 6 bases, with 10 bases sitting between them. The germline gives CDR1 ENHRY, CDR2 SYGVKD. The CDR3 sequence is 12 residues long.

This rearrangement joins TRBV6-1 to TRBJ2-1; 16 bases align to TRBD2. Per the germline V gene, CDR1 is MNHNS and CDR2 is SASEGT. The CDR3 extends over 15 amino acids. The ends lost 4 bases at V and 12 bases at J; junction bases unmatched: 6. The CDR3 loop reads CASSAVGLAGGGQFF. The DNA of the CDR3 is TGTGCCAGCAGTGCGGTGGGACTAGCGGGAGGGGGGCAGTTCTTC.

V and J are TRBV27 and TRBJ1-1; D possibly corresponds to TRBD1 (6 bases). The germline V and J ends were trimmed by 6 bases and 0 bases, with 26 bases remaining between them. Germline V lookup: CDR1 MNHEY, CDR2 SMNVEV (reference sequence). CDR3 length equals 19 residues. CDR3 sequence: CASRLRIVGTQGLNTEAFF. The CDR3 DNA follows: TGTGCCAGCAGACTCAGAATCGTCGGGACACAAGGGTTGAACACTGAAGCTTTCTTT.

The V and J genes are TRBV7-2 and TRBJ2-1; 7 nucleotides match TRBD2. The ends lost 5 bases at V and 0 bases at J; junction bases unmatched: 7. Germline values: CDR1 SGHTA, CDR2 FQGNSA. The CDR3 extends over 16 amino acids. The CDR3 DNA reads TGTGCCAGCAGCGCCCAGCGACTAGCCTCCTACAATGAGCAGTTCTTC. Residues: CASSAQRLASYNEQFF. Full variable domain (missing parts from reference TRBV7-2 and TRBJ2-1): GAGVSQSPSNKVTEKGKDVELRCDPISGHTALYWYRQSLGQGLEFLIYFQGNSAPDKSGLPSDRFSAERTGGSVSTLTIQRTQQEDSAVYLCASSAQRLASYNEQFFGPGTRLTVL.

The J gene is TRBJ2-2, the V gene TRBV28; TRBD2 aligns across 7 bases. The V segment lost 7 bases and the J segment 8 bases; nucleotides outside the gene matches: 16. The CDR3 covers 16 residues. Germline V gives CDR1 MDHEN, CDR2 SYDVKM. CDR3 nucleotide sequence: TGTGCCAGCAAACCGACTAGCCGGTCCCTGGGAGGGGAGCTGTTTTTT. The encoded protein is CASKPTSRSLGGELFF. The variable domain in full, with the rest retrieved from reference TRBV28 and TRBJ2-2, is DVKVTQSSRYLVKRTGEKVFLECVQDMDHENMFWYRQDPGLGLRLIYFSYDVKMKEKGDIPEGYSVSREKKERFSLILESASTNQTSMYLCASKPTSRSLGGELFFGEGSRLTVL.

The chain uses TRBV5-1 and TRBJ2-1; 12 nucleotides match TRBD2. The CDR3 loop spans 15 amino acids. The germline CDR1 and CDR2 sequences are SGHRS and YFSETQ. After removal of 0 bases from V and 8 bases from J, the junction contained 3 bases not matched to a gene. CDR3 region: CASSLGLAGVDEQFF. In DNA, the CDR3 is TGCGCCAGCAGCTTGGGACTAGCGGGAGTCGATGAGCAGTTCTTC.

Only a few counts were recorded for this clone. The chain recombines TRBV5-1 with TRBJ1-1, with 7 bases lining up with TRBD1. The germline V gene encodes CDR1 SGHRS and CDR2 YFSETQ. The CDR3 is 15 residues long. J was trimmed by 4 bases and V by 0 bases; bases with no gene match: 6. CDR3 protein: CASSLENRGTTEAFF. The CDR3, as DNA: TGCGCCAGCAGCTTGGAAAACAGGGGAACCACTGAAGCTTTCTTT.